These 5 T cell receptor beta chains came from one sample sequenced in a study of blood T cell repertoires in COVID-19. Sequencing used immunoSEQ multiplex PCR; TCRdb keeps in-frame clones, though not all of them. The sample lists around 370,000 clones, approximately 90% occurring once. Input material: PBMCs or T cells enriched from blood (not recorded which). These receptors were collected from a woman between 18 and 29 years old who had recovered from COVID-19.

The V gene is TRBV5-1, the J gene TRBJ2-1; a possible D gene is TRBD1 (6 bases). V shed 4 bases and J shed 4 bases, with 30 bases lying between them. The CDR3 totals 20 residues. Germline CDR1 and CDR2: SGHRS and YFSETQ. The CDR3: CASSARAGTTSTWGYNEQFF. DNA of the CDR3: TGCGCCAGCAGCGCGCGAGCCGGGACAACCTCTACCTGGGGGTACAATGAGCAGTTCTTC.

The chain carries TRBV7-3 and TRBJ2-3, with 8 bases aligning to TRBD2. Germline V gene data show CDR1 as SGHTA and CDR2 as FQGTGA. V lost 1 base and J lost 6; bases outside the gene matches: 15. This CDR3 is 18 amino acids long. CDR3 in amino acids: CASSLSGGGAGDWDTQYF. DNA of the CDR3: TGTGCCAGCAGCTTAAGTGGCGGGGGAGCGGGGGACTGGGATACGCAGTATTTT.

This clone was recorded only once. V and J are TRBV2 and TRBJ1-6, with D tentatively TRBD1 (5 bases). V lost 8 bases to trimming and J lost 10 bases, with 15 bases between them. The CDR3 is 13 residues long. Per germline, CDR1 SNHLY and CDR2 FYNNEI. This chain's CDR3 is CASGRGRSSPLHF. The CDR3 coding sequence is TGTGCCAGCGGGAGGGGAAGGTCATCACCCCTCCACTTT.

The rearrangement links TRBV19 to TRBJ1-2; TRBD1 matches at 8 bases. The CDR3 is 15 amino acids. After removal of 6 bases from V and 7 bases from J, the junction contained 13 bases not matched to a gene. The germline CDR1 and CDR2 sequences are LNHDA and SQIVND (reference sequence). The chain's CDR3 is CASRDRGWAYGGYTF. CDR3 sequence (DNA): TGTGCCAGTAGAGACAGGGGTTGGGCCTATGGTGGCTACACCTTC.

The chain links TRBV5-4 to TRBJ1-1; D unclear. The V end lost 0 bases, the J end lost 7 bases, and 7 bases lay between the germline ends. The V gene's germline CDR1 is SGHNT and CDR2 YYREEE (reference sequence). This CDR3 spans 12 amino acids. The CDR3 DNA is TGTGCCAGCAGCTTGGCGTCGGGTGAAGCTTTCTTT. It yields the protein CASSLASGEAFF.